This paragraph reports one TCR beta chain. What it binds is not known. The data were taken from a study of blood T cells in healthy people across ages. Findings of the study overall: Naive and antigen-experienced cells were not separated, limiting conclusive comparison. Aged donors had fewer naive CD4+ cells and lower diversity than long-lived donors.

In germline, CDR1 is DFQATT, CDR2 SNEGSKA (reference sequence). The CDR3 loop spans 15 amino acids. V was pared by 7 bases and J by 7 bases, with 15 bases of the junction left unmatched. The second PCR ran about 6 to 11 cycles with a sample-barcoded 5' primer and J-beta primers. Every molecule of cDNA carried a tag from a template-switch adaptor with 12 random nucleotides. Each sample yielded at least 2.5 million CDR3-containing paired-end reads. TCRdb called the 5' RACE reads again in MiXCR, with one record for every CDR3 protein. The data hold 780,000 or so distinct CDR3 sequences, with more than 50% observed a single time.

Sample: blood. The source of this sequence is a man between 35 and 55 years old in good health. V is TRBV20-1 and J is TRBJ2-1; 8 nucleotides line up with TRBD2. CDR3 DNA: TGCAGTGTAATAGCGGCGGGAGGAATCCCAAATGAGCAGTTCTTC. Residues: CSVIAAGGIPNEQFF.